The TCR beta chain described here comes from a study of blood T cell repertoires in COVID-19. Across the study: The samples span acute and convalescent COVID-19 from the United States, Italy and Spain.

The repertoire was sequenced with immunoSEQ multiplex PCR; TCRdb's copy has only in-frame clones and lacks some. The sample holds roughly 150,000 clones; about 80% are singletons and the top ten take about 8%. Trimming removed 8 bases from V and 3 bases from J; junction bases left unmatched: 10. Germline lookup yields CDR1 WSHSY and CDR2 SAAADI. This CDR3 comprises 14 residues. The sample comprised peripheral blood. The sequence was collected from a human donor in a cohort sampled during active COVID-19. This chain connects TRBV10-2 to TRBJ2-7; 7 positions agree with TRBD2. CDR3: CASALTSPGYEQYF. The CDR3 DNA reads as TGCGCCAGCGCCCTGACTAGCCCGGGCTACGAGCAGTACTTC.